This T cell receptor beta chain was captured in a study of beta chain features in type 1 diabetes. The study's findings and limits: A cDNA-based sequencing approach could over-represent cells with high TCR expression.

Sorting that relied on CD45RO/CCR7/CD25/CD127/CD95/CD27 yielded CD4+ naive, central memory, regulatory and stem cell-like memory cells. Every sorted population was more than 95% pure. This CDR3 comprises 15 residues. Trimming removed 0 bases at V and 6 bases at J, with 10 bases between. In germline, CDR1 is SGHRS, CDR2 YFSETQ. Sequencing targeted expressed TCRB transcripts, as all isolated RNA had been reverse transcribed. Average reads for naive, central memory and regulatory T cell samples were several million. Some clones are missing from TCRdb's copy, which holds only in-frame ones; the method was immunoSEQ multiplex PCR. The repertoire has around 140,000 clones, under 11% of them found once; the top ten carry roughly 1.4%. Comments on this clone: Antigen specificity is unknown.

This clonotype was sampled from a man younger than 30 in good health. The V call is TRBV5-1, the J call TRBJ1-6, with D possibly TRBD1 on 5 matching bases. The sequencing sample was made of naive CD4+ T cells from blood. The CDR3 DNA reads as TGCGCCAGCAGCTTGGGTTCCCAGGGTAATTCACCCCTCCACTTT. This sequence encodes CASSLGSQGNSPLHF.